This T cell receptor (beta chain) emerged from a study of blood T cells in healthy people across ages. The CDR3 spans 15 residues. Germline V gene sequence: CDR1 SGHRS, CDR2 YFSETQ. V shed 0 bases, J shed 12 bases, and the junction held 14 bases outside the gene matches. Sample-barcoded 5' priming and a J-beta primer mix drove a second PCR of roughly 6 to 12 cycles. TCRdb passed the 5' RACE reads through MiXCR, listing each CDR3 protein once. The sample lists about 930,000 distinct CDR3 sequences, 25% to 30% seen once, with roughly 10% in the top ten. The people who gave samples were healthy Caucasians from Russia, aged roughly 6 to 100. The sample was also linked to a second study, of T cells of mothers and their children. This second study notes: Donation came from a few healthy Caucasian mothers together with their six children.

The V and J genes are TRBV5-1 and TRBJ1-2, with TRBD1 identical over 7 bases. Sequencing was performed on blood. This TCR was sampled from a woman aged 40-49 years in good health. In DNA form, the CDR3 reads TGCGCCAGCAGCTTGGCCGGAGACAGGGCAAGCGGCCACACCTTC. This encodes CASSLAGDRASGHTF.